A selection of T cell receptor beta chains follows, all from one sample in a study of blood T cell repertoires in COVID-19. Profiling relied on immunoSEQ multiplex PCR, and the TCRdb table lists in-frame clones only, not all of them. The repertoire includes approximately 190,000 clones, roughly 82% of them detected once, and roughly 7.1% sits in the top ten. Material: peripheral blood. The receptors derive from a woman aged 60 to 75 with COVID-19, enrolled during active disease. The CDR3 runs from the conserved cysteine through the conserved F or W. The D gene is left open where the match is weak. Part of the rows lack a size; the others show once, few, many or a class for expanded clones.

j_call,clone_size,d_call,v_call,cdr3_aa,cdr3_nt
TRBJ2-1,.,TRBD1,TRBV5-6,CASSLGGQGNNEQFF,TGTGCCAGCAGCCTGGGGGGACAGGGGAACAATGAGCAGTTCTTC
TRBJ2-7,.,.,TRBV11-2,CASSLDNGRTYEQYF,TGTGCCAGCAGCTTAGATAACGGGAGAACATACGAGCAGTACTTC
TRBJ1-2,.,.,TRBV19,CASRRQDAGGYTF,TGTGCCAGTCGTCGACAGGATGCCGGAGGCTACACCTTC
TRBJ1-2,.,.,TRBV7-3,CASSLQGLIGYTF,TGTGCCAGCAGCTTACAGGGGCTTATAGGCTACACCTTC
TRBJ2-4,.,.,TRBV6-6,CASSPRDIQYF,TGTGCCAGCAGCCCCCGGGACATTCAGTACTTC
TRBJ1-2,once,.,TRBV6-6,CASSYGTVWGYTF,TGTGCCAGCAGTTACGGGACTGTCTGGGGCTACACCTTC
TRBJ2-5,.,TRBD2,TRBV7-3,CASSLHSGSQETQYF,TGTGCCAGCAGCTTACACAGCGGGAGCCAAGAGACCCAGTACTTC
TRBJ1-2,few,.,TRBV9,CASSVPGVGGYTF,TGTGCCAGCAGCGTTCCGGGGGTCGGTGGCTACACCTTC
TRBJ1-6,.,.,TRBV19,CASRLGTTINSPLHF,TGTGCCAGTAGACTCGGGACAACCATTAATTCACCCCTCCACTTT
TRBJ1-5,.,.,TRBV10-3,CAISAQGDQPQHF,TGTGCCATCAGTGCCCAGGGTGATCAGCCCCAGCATTTT
TRBJ2-7,.,.,TRBV4-2,CASSQDSGLNTYEQYF,TGTGCCAGCAGCCAAGATTCAGGACTCAACACCTACGAGCAGTACTTC
TRBJ1-5,few,.,TRBV7-2,CASSLGIAQPQHF,TGTGCCAGCAGCTTGGGGATAGCGCAGCCCCAGCATTTT
TRBJ2-3,.,.,TRBV6-2/TRBV6-3,CASSSLRLAEPKRADTQYF,TGTGCCAGCAGTTCGCTTCGGTTAGCGGAACCAAAAAGGGCAGATACGCAGTATTTT
TRBJ1-1,.,.,TRBV5-1,CASSVRDGPNTEAFF,TGCGCCAGCAGCGTCAGGGATGGGCCGAACACTGAAGCTTTCTTT
TRBJ2-5,.,.,TRBV3-1/TRBV3-2,CASSPTLRETQYF,TGTGCCAGCAGCCCAACCCTCCGGGAGACCCAGTACTTC
TRBJ2-3,.,.,TRBV28,CASSTSGGASTDTQYF,TGTGCCAGCAGTACGTCAGGTGGCGCCAGCACAGATACGCAGTATTTT
TRBJ2-7,.,.,TRBV7-2,CASSLDGYRYEQYF,TGTGCCAGCAGCTTAGACGGGTATAGGTACGAGCAGTACTTC
TRBJ2-7,once,TRBD1,TRBV5-1,CASSAGQGPYEQYF,TGCGCCAGCAGTGCGGGACAGGGACCCTACGAGCAGTACTTC
TRBJ1-2,.,.,TRBV7-6,CASSLGGIQSYTF,TGTGCCAGCAGCTTGGGGGGGATACAATCCTACACCTTC
TRBJ2-7,.,.,TRBV11-2,CASSLEPGRGYEQYF,TGTGCCAGCAGCTTAGAGCCGGGCAGGGGCTACGAGCAGTACTTC
TRBJ1-5,.,.,TRBV28,CASSLGTFPNQPQHF,TGTGCCAGCAGTCTGGGGACATTTCCCAATCAGCCCCAGCATTTT
TRBJ1-3,.,.,TRBV7-2,CASSLAQGISGNTIYF,TGTGCCAGCAGCTTAGCCCAGGGAATCTCTGGAAACACCATATATTTT